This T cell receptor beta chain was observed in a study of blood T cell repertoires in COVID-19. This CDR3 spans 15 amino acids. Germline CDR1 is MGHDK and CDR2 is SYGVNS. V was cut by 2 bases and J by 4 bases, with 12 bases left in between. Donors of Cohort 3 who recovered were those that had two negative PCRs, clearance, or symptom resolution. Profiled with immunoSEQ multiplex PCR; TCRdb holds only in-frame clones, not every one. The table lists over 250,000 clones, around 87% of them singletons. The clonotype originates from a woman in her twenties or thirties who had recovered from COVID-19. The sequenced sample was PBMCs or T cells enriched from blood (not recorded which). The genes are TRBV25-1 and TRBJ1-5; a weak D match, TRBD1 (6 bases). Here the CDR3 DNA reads TGTGCCAGCAGTGAAGGGACATTGAGGAATCAGCCCCAGCATTTT. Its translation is CASSEGTLRNQPQHF.